The 31 T cell receptor beta chains below come from one sample, sequenced in a study of a mutant IDH1 vaccine in newly diagnosed glioma. Data came from immunoSEQ multiplex PCR; TCRdb stores just in-frame clones and leaves some out. The sample consists of under 40,000 clones, more than 75% of them appearing once. Time point reported: week 35, safety follow-up. Topical imiquimod was applied with each vaccine dose, which held 300 ug of mutant IDH1 20-mer peptide. Antigen specificity for these receptors is unknown. The source was PBMCs, collected from a glioma patient whose treatment included an IDH1 peptide vaccine. These receptors all stem from a woman between 40 and 55 years old with glioma.

This clone has a handful of counts. V is TRBV7-2 and J is TRBJ1-1; no clear D. This CDR3 has 12 residues. CDR1 and CDR2 (germline): SGHTA, FQGNSA. V shed 5 bases and J shed 5 bases, with 9 bases lying between them. CDR3 region: CASSLGRTEAFF. In DNA form, the CDR3 reads TGTGCCAGCAGCCTCGGTCGAACTGAAGCTTTCTTT.

In this sample, this clone turned up once. The chain uses TRBV19 and TRBJ1-1, with 9 positions matching TRBD1. The CDR3 consists of 14 residues. Germline CDR1 and CDR2: LNHDA and SQIVND (reference sequence). With V trimmed by 6 bases and J by 1 base, 3 bases remained unmatched. CDR3 amino acids: CASSNRGRNTEAFF. The CDR3 nucleotides read TGTGCCAGTAGCAACAGGGGGCGGAACACTGAAGCTTTCTTT.

J is TRBJ2-7 and V is TRBV11-2; 8 bases match TRBD1. V shed 1 base, J shed 7 bases, and the junction held 9 bases outside the gene matches. CDR3 size: 15 residues. Germline V gives CDR1 SGHAT, CDR2 FQNNGV. The CDR3 DNA is TGTGCCAGCAGCTTAGCCAGGACAGGGTGGGGGGAGCAGTACTTC. This encodes CASSLARTGWGEQYF.

The rearrangement links TRBV6-1 to TRBJ2-7; D may be TRBD1 or TRBD2 (6 bases each). Germline V gene lookup returns CDR1 MNHNS and CDR2 SASEGT. CDR3 length equals 12 residues. V was cut by 7 bases and J by 5 bases, with 12 bases left in between. The CDR3 coding sequence is TGTGCCAGCACACGAAGGGGGGACGAGCAGTACTTC. Translation: CASTRRGDEQYF.

This clone was counted once. The chain couples TRBV11-2 to TRBJ2-3; D not resolved. The CDR3 is made up of 14 amino acids. V was pared by 5 bases and J by 0 bases, with 9 bases between. Looked up from germline, CDR1 is SGHAT and CDR2 is FQNNGV. The CDR3 protein is CASSALLSTDTQYF. The CDR3 coding sequence is TGTGCCAGCAGCGCGCTACTGAGCACAGATACGCAGTATTTT.

This rearrangement joins TRBV10-2 to TRBJ2-2; D is perhaps TRBD1 or TRBD2 (5 bases each). There are 17 residues in the CDR3. Per the germline V gene, CDR1 is WSHSY and CDR2 is SAAADI. The V gene lost 3 bases and the J gene lost 3 bases, with 17 bases spanning the gap. CDR3 residues: CASSERPGSGYTGELFF. The CDR3 DNA sequence: TGCGCCAGCAGTGAACGGCCAGGGTCGGGGTACACCGGGGAGCTGTTTTTT.

The chain combines TRBV7-2 with TRBJ2-1, with D unclear. CDR3 length: 14 amino acids. V lost 5 bases, J lost 2 bases, and 10 bases lay in between. Looked up from germline, CDR1 is SGHTA and CDR2 is FQGNSA. The CDR3 nucleotides are TGTGCCAGCAGCATCCCCCCGCCCTACAATGAGCAGTTCTTC. Translating gives CASSIPPPYNEQFF.

This clone was seen a few times. The chain carries TRBV6-5 and TRBJ1-5; 8 bases are shared with TRBD1. The CDR3 spans 13 residues. Germline loops: CDR1 MNHEY, CDR2 SVGAGI. V gave up 6 bases and J gave up 5 bases; unmatched junction bases: 3. CDR3 sequence reads: CASSPDRDQPQHF. CDR3 DNA sequence: TGTGCCAGCAGCCCGGACAGGGATCAGCCCCAGCATTTT.

This clone came up a few times. CDR3 bases: TGTGCCAGCAGTGAGACATCGGTGGGAAAACTGTTTTTT. It is translated as CASSETSVGKLFF. The chain employs TRBV6-5 and TRBJ1-4; D not certain. V was cut by 5 bases and J by 10 bases, with 14 bases left in between. Germline V gene lookup returns CDR1 MNHEY and CDR2 SVGAGI. This CDR3 has 13 residues.

The J gene is TRBJ1-1, the V gene TRBV27; D remains unclear. The CDR3 is 12 residues long. V lost 5 bases and J 7 bases, leaving 11 bases between the germline ends. Germline lookup yields CDR1 MNHEY and CDR2 SMNVEV (reference sequence). The CDR3 sequence is CASSPLRGEAFF. In DNA form, the CDR3 reads TGTGCCAGCAGTCCCCTCCGGGGTGAAGCTTTCTTT.

This clone was seen only once. This rearrangement joins TRBV15 to TRBJ1-3; tentatively, D is TRBD1 (6 bases). CDR1 is LNHNV, CDR2 YYDKDF, per germline (reference sequence). With 0 bases removed from V and 5 bases from J, the gap between germline ends came to 14 bases. The length of the CDR3 is 16 residues. CDR3 region: CATSRDRPQGRNTIYF. The CDR3 DNA reads TGTGCCACCAGCAGAGATCGCCCACAGGGTAGAAACACCATATATTTT.

This clone showed up just a few times. The chain couples TRBV5-1 to TRBJ1-1; TRBD1 is a possible D gene (6 bases). The V and J ends lost 1 base and 5 bases respectively, with 12 bases between them. Germline-derived CDR1 and CDR2 are SGHRS and YFSETQ. CDR3 length: 14 amino acids. The CDR3 protein is CASSLRGAGTEAFF. CDR3 nucleotide sequence: TGCGCCAGCAGCTTGCGGGGGGCTGGAACTGAAGCTTTCTTT.

This clone was recorded only once. As DNA, the CDR3 is TGTGCCAGCAGCTCCGGGACTCCATCCTACGAGCAGTACTTC. Residues: CASSSGTPSYEQYF. This chain connects TRBV5-6 to TRBJ2-7, with D possibly TRBD2 on 6 matching bases. CDR3 length: 14 residues. Germline lookup yields CDR1 SGHDT and CDR2 YYEEEE. Trimming removed 3 bases at V and 1 base at J, with 11 bases between.

The chain uses TRBV10-3 and TRBJ1-6, with D unresolved. The CDR3 runs 13 residues. Germline lookup yields CDR1 ENHRY and CDR2 SYGVKD. Deletions cut 4 bases from V and 4 bases from J, with 5 bases between. CDR3 sequence: CAISGSYNSPLHF. For the CDR3, the DNA is TGTGCCATCAGTGGAAGTTATAATTCACCCCTCCACTTT.

This chain uses TRBV20-1 with TRBJ2-1; no clear D gene. This CDR3 is built from 10 residues. The germline V and J ends were trimmed by 7 bases and 3 bases, with 4 bases remaining between them. Germline assignment: CDR1 DFQATT and CDR2 SNEGSKA (reference sequence). CDR3 nucleotides: TGCAGTGGCCTCTACAATGAGCAGTTCTTC. The encoded protein is CSGLYNEQFF.

Only a few counts were recorded for this clone. J is TRBJ2-1 and V is TRBV6-1, with TRBD1 matching over 11 bases. The CDR3 consists of 14 residues. CDR1 and CDR2 (germline): MNHNS, SASEGT. J was trimmed by 7 bases and V by 6 bases; bases with no gene match: 5. The DNA of the CDR3 is TGTGCCAGCAGCCCGGGACAGGGGGGGAATGAGCAGTTCTTC. Translated, it gives CASSPGQGGNEQFF.

The chain combines TRBV7-2 with TRBJ2-7; D call uncertain. With 5 bases removed from V and 1 base from J, the gap between germline ends came to 9 bases. This CDR3 has 13 amino acids. Germline assignment: CDR1 SGHTA and CDR2 FQGNSA. The CDR3, as DNA: TGTGCCAGCAGCAAGGGCGATTCCTACGAGCAGTACTTC. Its translation is CASSKGDSYEQYF.

The chain combines TRBV9 with TRBJ2-3; possibly TRBD2 for D (7 bases). The CDR3 has 15 residues. Germline CDR1 SGDLS, CDR2 YYNGEE. Trimming shortened V by 0 bases and J by 2 bases, and 10 bases separated the two germline ends. CDR3 in amino acids: CASSVGAGATDTQYF. Written as DNA, the CDR3 is TGTGCCAGCAGCGTAGGGGCGGGGGCCACAGATACGCAGTATTTT. Variable domain in full (rest from reference TRBV9 and TRBJ2-3): DSGVTQTPKHLITATGQRVTLRCSPRSGDLSVYWYQQSLDQGLQFLIQYYNGEERAKGNILERFSAQQFPDLHSELNLSSLELGDSALYFCASSVGAGATDTQYFGPGTRLTVL.

This rearrangement joins TRBV5-1 to TRBJ2-1; D may be TRBD1 or TRBD2 (5 bases each). This CDR3 is built from 15 residues. Trimming took off 3 bases at V and 6 bases at J, with 16 bases between the two ends. Per germline, CDR1 SGHRS and CDR2 YFSETQ. CDR3 bases: TGCGCCAGCAGCTACAGAGTGGGGGTAGGCAATGAGCAGTTCTTC. Amino acid sequence: CASSYRVGVGNEQFF.

In its sample, this clone was seen a few times. The CDR3 region is CASRRDGESEAFF. The CDR3 DNA reads TGTGCCAGCAGACGGGACGGAGAGTCTGAAGCTTTCTTT. The rearrangement uses TRBV6-6 and TRBJ1-1; D possibly corresponds to TRBD1 (5 bases). Germline V gene data show CDR1 as MNHNY and CDR2 as SVGAGI (reference sequence). The CDR3 covers 13 residues. Trimming pared 6 bases from V and 6 bases from J, leaving 14 bases between.

V and J are TRBV5-8 and TRBJ2-7; D not resolved. Germline loops: CDR1 SGHTS, CDR2 YDEGEE. Trimming removed 1 base at V and 3 bases at J, with 14 bases between. The CDR3 is made up of 15 amino acids. The CDR3 is CASSLRPGLGYEQYF. CDR3 coding DNA: TGTGCCAGCAGCTTGAGGCCCGGGTTAGGCTACGAGCAGTACTTC.

This rearrangement joins TRBV4-1 to TRBJ1-1; 7 bases line up with TRBD1. Germline V gene data show CDR1 as MGHRA and CDR2 as YSYEKL. CDR3 length equals 15 residues. J was trimmed by 4 bases and V by 3 bases; bases with no gene match: 8. CDR3 region: CASSQHWDSRTEAFF. The DNA for the CDR3 is TGCGCCAGCAGCCAGCACTGGGACAGTCGCACTGAAGCTTTCTTT.

V usage is TRBV6-1 and J usage is TRBJ1-3, with D uncertain. Germline V gene lookup returns CDR1 MNHNS and CDR2 SASEGT. Trimming took off 11 bases at V and 3 bases at J, with 8 bases between the two ends. The CDR3 loop spans 11 amino acids. The CDR3 loop is CAGVNGNTIYF. In nucleotides, the CDR3 is TGTGCCGGAGTTAATGGAAACACCATATATTTT.

The chain carries TRBV18 and TRBJ1-1; weak D call: TRBD1 (5 bases). V was clipped by 6 bases and J by 4 bases, with 15 bases between them. The CDR3 totals 14 residues. Germline V gene sequence: CDR1 KGHSH, CDR2 LQKENI. The CDR3 protein is CASSQLPGGTEAFF. Written as DNA, the CDR3 is TGTGCCAGCTCTCAACTCCCTGGGGGCACTGAAGCTTTCTTT.

V gene TRBV15 combines with J gene TRBJ1-6, with D tentatively TRBD1 (6 bases). Germline-derived CDR1 and CDR2 are LNHNV and YYDKDF (reference sequence). The CDR3 runs to 12 residues. V lost 5 bases and J 9 bases, leaving 8 bases between the germline ends. In DNA, the CDR3 is TGTGCCACCAGCTTCAGGGGTTCACCCCTCCACTTT. This sequence encodes CATSFRGSPLHF. Looking up the rest from reference TRBV15 and TRBJ1-6 gives the full variable domain: DAMVIQNPRYQVTQFGKPVTLSCSQTLNHNVMYWYQQKSSQAPKLLFHYYDKDFNNEADTPDNFQSRRPNTSFCFLDIRSPGLGDTAMYLCATSFRGSPLHFGNGTRLTVT.

The V call is TRBV10-3, the J call TRBJ2-7; D gene unclear. The CDR3 covers 13 residues. Trimming left V 6 bases short and J 0 bases short, with 9 bases between. CDR1 and CDR2 (germline): ENHRY, SYGVKD. The DNA of the CDR3 is TGTGCCATCAGGGACGGAAGCTCCTACGAGCAGTACTTC. This sequence encodes CAIRDGSSYEQYF.

The V and J genes are TRBV29-1 and TRBJ1-5; D possibly corresponds to TRBD1 (6 bases). CDR3 length equals 13 residues. Germline assignment: CDR1 SQVTM and CDR2 ANQGSEA. The V end was cut by 5 bases, the J end by 0 bases, with 8 bases between. CDR3: CSVQGNSNQPQHF. As DNA, the CDR3 is TGCAGCGTTCAGGGGAATAGCAATCAGCCCCAGCATTTT.

The gene calls are TRBV10-1 and TRBJ2-1; 7 bases map to TRBD2. The V gene end was trimmed by 8 bases and the J gene end by 7 bases; junction bases not matched to a gene: 11. There are 14 residues in the CDR3. Germline-derived CDR1 and CDR2 are WNHNN and SYGVQD (reference sequence). CDR3 bases: TGCGCCAGCTCCGCGGGGGATGGTTTGAATGAGCAGTTCTTC. Translation: CASSAGDGLNEQFF.

The chain employs TRBV7-2 and TRBJ2-5; D perhaps matches TRBD2 (6 bases). The CDR3 sequence is 15 residues long. V lost 3 bases and J 7 bases, leaving 18 bases between the germline ends. From germline, CDR1 is SGHTA and CDR2 FQGNSA. The CDR3 DNA sequence: TGTGCCAGCAGCTTCGTAGCGGAAGGGCCGGGGACCCAGTACTTC. Translating gives CASSFVAEGPGTQYF.

Only a few counts were recorded for this clone. The V and J genes are TRBV10-3 and TRBJ2-3; D call uncertain. The CDR3 is 14 amino acids. Trimming shortened V by 4 bases and J by 0 bases, and 8 bases separated the two germline ends. The V gene's germline CDR1 is ENHRY and CDR2 SYGVKD. The DNA for the CDR3 is TGTGCCATCAGTGCCACCTCTAGCACAGATACGCAGTATTTT. Protein: CAISATSSTDTQYF.

This clone was counted between two and nine times. This chain uses TRBV7-8 with TRBJ1-1; D gene uncertain. Germline V gene sequence: CDR1 SGHVS, CDR2 FQNEAQ. The CDR3 has 13 amino acids. V lost 3 bases and J lost 4, with 9 bases in between. CDR3 DNA: TGTGCCAGCAGCTTGATTAGGAGCACTGAAGCTTTCTTT. It specifies CASSLIRSTEAFF.